These T cell receptor beta chains were read from a single sample in a study of T-cell reconstitution after alpha-beta-depleted transplantation in children. TCRdb reanalysed the PCR reads using MiXCR and keeps one entry per CDR3 protein. This sample has around 490,000 distinct CDR3 sequences, with more than 9.5% found just once. Sequenced material: PBMCs, mostly from graft donor cells, taken 180 days after TCRalphabeta/CD19-depleted stem cell transplant. The source of these receptors is a female patient between 2 and 15 years old who had a stem cell transplant for aplastic anemia, so the T cells may come from the graft donor. Both conserved end residues are part of each CDR3. D genes are given only for firm matches.

11	TRBV12-3/TRBV12-4	NA	TRBJ1-1	CASSLITEAFF
12	TRBV2	NA	TRBJ2-5	CASSELSETQYF
16	TRBV28	NA	TRBJ2-7	CASSHPLLSDTYEQYF
14	TRBV7-9	NA	TRBJ2-7	CASSLKGLFYEQYF
13	TRBV12-3/TRBV12-4	TRBD1	TRBJ1-2	CASSWGQVLGYTF
17	TRBV15	NA	TRBJ2-1	CATSRSLSVSSYNEQFF
13	TRBV7-9	NA	TRBJ1-3	CASSSAQGNTIYF
13	TRBV12-3/TRBV12-4	NA	TRBJ1-2	CASSLIDLYGYTF
12	TRBV7-9	NA	TRBJ2-1	CASSYQEREQFF
14	TRBV29-1	TRBD1	TRBJ2-3	CSGNDRGVTDTQYF
15	TRBV15	NA	TRBJ2-2	CATSREDEGPGELFF
19	TRBV12-3/TRBV12-4	TRBD2	TRBJ2-1	CASTRLAGGPRSSYNEQFF
14	TRBV15	TRBD1	TRBJ1-1	CAIKLDRAETEAFF
13	TRBV20-1	NA	TRBJ1-1	CSARDLLNTEAFF
13	TRBV24-1	NA	TRBJ2-1	CATRRGDSHEQFF
14	TRBV7-2	NA	TRBJ2-7	CASSLREGDYEQYF
20	TRBV18	TRBD1	TRBJ1-3	CASSPEPGQDTRHSGNTIYF
13	TRBV5-6	NA	TRBJ1-1	CASSPAVSTEAFF
15	TRBV10-3	TRBD2	TRBJ2-7	CAISPPGTSGSEQYF
10	TRBV20-1	NA	TRBJ1-2	CSARSYGYTF
15	TRBV19	TRBD1	TRBJ2-2	CASSITGGAAGELFF
14	TRBV7-9	NA	TRBJ2-1	CASSWVAGYNEQFF
13	TRBV20-1	NA	TRBJ2-7	CSARGGSAYEQYF
19	TRBV7-2	TRBD2	TRBJ2-1	CASSLAIRGSGSSYNEQFF
14	TRBV18	NA	TRBJ1-1	CASSGMTRNPEAFF
14	TRBV7-9	TRBD1	TRBJ1-6	CASSSYRGNSPLHF
17	TRBV12-3/TRBV12-4	TRBD1	TRBJ2-1	CASSQMGGTAGVNEQFF
16	TRBV5-1	NA	TRBJ2-1	CASSPQLAGSYNEQFF
11	TRBV27	NA	TRBJ1-1	CAGSDGIEAFF
15	TRBV28	TRBD1	TRBJ2-1	CASSLRRDSTNEQFF
10	TRBV29-1	NA	TRBJ1-1	CSPEPGEAFF
9	TRBV28	NA	TRBJ2-7	CASTDEQYF
16	TRBV21-1	NA	TRBJ2-5	CASRGDNIGYQETQYF
15	TRBV6-2/TRBV6-3	NA	TRBJ2-1	CASSYLGTNYNEQFF
15	TRBV7-9	TRBD1	TRBJ2-7	CASSLVGGLTWQQYF
18	TRBV5-5	TRBD1	TRBJ2-2	CASSGRGLFPPNTGELFF
14	TRBV5-6	TRBD2	TRBJ2-5	CASSLAGGTETQYF
14	TRBV15	TRBD1	TRBJ2-7	CATRTGTGGYEQYF
13	TRBV20-1	NA	TRBJ2-1	CSPWTHDYNEQFF
15	TRBV7-2	NA	TRBJ1-6	CASSLVHTAGSPLHF
16	TRBV12-3/TRBV12-4	NA	TRBJ2-1	CASSFSLASSYNEQFF
15	TRBV24-1	NA	TRBJ2-3	CATSPALESGDTQYF
15	TRBV7-3	TRBD1	TRBJ2-7	CASSYPRTGSYEQYF
14	TRBV7-8	NA	TRBJ2-7	CASSRYGEPYEQYF
18	TRBV4-3	NA	TRBJ1-5	CASSQFVGSVAVNQPQHF
16	TRBV19	TRBD2	TRBJ2-1	CASRDTSGRALGEQFF
13	TRBV6-1	NA	TRBJ2-3	CATWTANSDTQYF
14	TRBV4-3	NA	TRBJ2-3	CASSQGRWGDTQYF
17	TRBV9	NA	TRBJ1-6	CASSAGPGSSYNSPLHF
15	TRBV12-3/TRBV12-4	NA	TRBJ1-5	CASSFVQGINQPQHF
11	TRBV29-1	NA	TRBJ2-1	CSVRGANEQFF
13	TRBV14	NA	TRBJ2-3	CASSLDSTDTQYF
13	TRBV29-1	TRBD1	TRBJ1-1	CSVNLLRDSEAFF
16	TRBV20-1	NA	TRBJ1-3	CSALSPWGHSGNTIYF
15	TRBV14	NA	TRBJ2-2	CASSQDRGAVRELFF